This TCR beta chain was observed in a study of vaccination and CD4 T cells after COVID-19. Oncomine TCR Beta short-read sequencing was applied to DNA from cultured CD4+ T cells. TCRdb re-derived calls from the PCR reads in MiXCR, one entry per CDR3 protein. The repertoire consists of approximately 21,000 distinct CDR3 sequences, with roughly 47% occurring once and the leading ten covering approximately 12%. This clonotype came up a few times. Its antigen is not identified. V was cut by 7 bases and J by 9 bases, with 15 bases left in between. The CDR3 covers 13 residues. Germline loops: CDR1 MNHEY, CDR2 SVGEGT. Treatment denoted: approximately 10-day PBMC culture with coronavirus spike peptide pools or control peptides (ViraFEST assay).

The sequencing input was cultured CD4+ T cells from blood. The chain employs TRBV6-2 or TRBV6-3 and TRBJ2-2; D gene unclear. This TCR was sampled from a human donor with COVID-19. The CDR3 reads CASTPTQRRELFF. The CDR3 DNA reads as TGTGCCAGCACCCCGACACAGCGCAGGGAGCTGTTTTTT.